This is a list of T cell receptor beta chains from one sample in a study of blood T cell repertoires in COVID-19. Using immunoSEQ multiplex PCR, the repertoire was profiled, and TCRdb retains in-frame clones only, with some absent. The top ten clones hold 15% to 20% of a sample with around 130,000 clones, over 80% of them seen once. The sample was PBMCs or T cells enriched from blood (not recorded which). Receptors were obtained from a man aged 30 to 45 who had recovered from COVID-19. The CDR3 runs from the conserved cysteine through the conserved F or W. A D gene is named only where the DNA matches it firmly. Only some rows state a clone size, as once, few, many or a class for expanded clones.

clone_size,d_call,v_call,j_call,cdr3_nt,cdr3_aa
NA,TRBD2,TRBV7-2,TRBJ2-5,TGTGCCAGCAGCTTAGCGATCCTAGCGGGCAACTTAGAGACCCAGTACTTC,CASSLAILAGNLETQYF
NA,NA,TRBV11-2,TRBJ1-3,TGTGCCAGCAGCCCGGCAGTTGGGCCGAGCTCTGGAAACACCATATATTTT,CASSPAVGPSSGNTIYF
NA,NA,TRBV7-8,TRBJ2-3,TGTGCCAGCAGCTTATTGGCCCGGTTGGCGCTAGGCACAGATACGCAGTATTTT,CASSLLARLALGTDTQYF
NA,NA,TRBV9,TRBJ1-3,TGTGCCAGCAGCGTAGCTACGGGAGGAGCCACTGGAAACACCATATATTTT,CASSVATGGATGNTIYF
NA,TRBD1,TRBV5-4,TRBJ1-1,TGTGCCAGCAGCCTACCGGGACAGCGAAACACTGAAGCTTTCTTT,CASSLPGQRNTEAFF
NA,NA,TRBV18,TRBJ2-7,TGTGCCAGCTCCCGGGGAGTAGAGGACGAGCAGTACTTC,CASSRGVEDEQYF
NA,NA,TRBV7-9,TRBJ2-6,TGTGCCAGCAGCATTATGAGGGGGGGCGCTGGGGCCAACGTCCTGACTTTC,CASSIMRGGAGANVLTF
NA,NA,TRBV19,TRBJ2-3,TGTGCCAGTAGTATACTAGTTAGCACAGATACGCAGTATTTT,CASSILVSTDTQYF
NA,NA,TRBV4-1,TRBJ1-2,TGCGCCAGCAGCCACCCTAATCAGGGATTCTATGGCTACACCTTC,CASSHPNQGFYGYTF
NA,NA,TRBV3-1/TRBV3-2,TRBJ1-1,TGTGCCAGCAGCCCGCGACAACCCCAAAACACTGAAGCTTTCTTT,CASSPRQPQNTEAFF
NA,TRBD1,TRBV19,TRBJ2-1,TGTGCCAGTAGTCCCCGACAGGGGGCGGTGGATGAGCAGTTCTTC,CASSPRQGAVDEQFF
NA,TRBD2,TRBV3-1/TRBV3-2,TRBJ2-3,TGTGCCAGCGGTATAGCGGGGGGGGGAGATACGCAGTATTTT,CASGIAGGGDTQYF
NA,NA,TRBV13,TRBJ1-1,TGTGCCAGCAGCTCCATGCGGGGACTGAATCTGATGAACACTGAAGCTTTCTTT,CASSSMRGLNLMNTEAFF
NA,NA,TRBV5-1,TRBJ2-6,TGCGCCAGCAGCCCGAGGGTAATGGCTGGGGCCAACGTCCTGACTTTC,CASSPRVMAGANVLTF
few,TRBD1,TRBV10-3,TRBJ1-1,TGTGCCATCAGGGCTTGGACAGGGGGCATGAACACTGAAGCTTTCTTT,CAIRAWTGGMNTEAFF
NA,NA,TRBV5-4,TRBJ1-1,TGTGCCAGCAGCTTGGACTTAACGGAGGTAGGCAACACTGAAGCTTTCTTT,CASSLDLTEVGNTEAFF
NA,NA,TRBV18,TRBJ2-5,TGTGCCAGCTCACCACCCAATCGGGAGACCCAGTACTTC,CASSPPNRETQYF
NA,NA,TRBV3-1/TRBV3-2,TRBJ1-1,TGTGCCAGCACCCGTAGGACAGCTAACACTGAAGCTTTCTTT,CASTRRTANTEAFF
NA,TRBD1,TRBV19,TRBJ1-6,TGTGCCAGTAGTAGGGACAGGGGTAATTCACCCCTCCACTTT,CASSRDRGNSPLHF
NA,TRBD1,TRBV6-2/TRBV6-3,TRBJ1-3,TGTGCCAGCAGTTACCCGAACAGGGGGATCTCTGGAAACACCATATATTTT,CASSYPNRGISGNTIYF